These 18 T cell receptor beta chains were all obtained from the same sample, sequenced in a study of beta chain features in type 1 diabetes. What these receptors recognize is not known. The study, taken as a whole, reports: Researchers report that Type 1 diabetes patients had moderately but significantly shorter TCRB CDR3s across all four CD4+ subsets.

The whole isolated RNA underwent reverse transcription, so sequencing captured expressed TCRB transcripts. TCRdb keeps only in-frame clones here, not all; method: immunoSEQ multiplex PCR. The profile shows roughly 160,000 clones, roughly 8% of them singletons. The sequencing input was central memory CD4+ T cells from blood. Source of these receptors: a man between 18 and 35 years old with type 1 diabetes.

This clone was seen only a few times. The CDR3 loop reads CASSNRADHTEAFF. CDR3 nucleotide sequence: TGTGCCAGCAGTAACAGGGCAGACCACACTGAAGCTTTCTTT. The genes are TRBV6-6 and TRBJ1-1; weak D call: TRBD1 (6 bases). Trimming took off 5 bases at V and 3 bases at J, with 13 bases between the two ends. The CDR3 runs 14 residues. Looked up from germline, CDR1 is MNHNY and CDR2 is SVGAGI (reference sequence).

This clone was observed a handful of times. J is TRBJ2-3 and V is TRBV7-8; 8 bases are shared with TRBD1. Trimming cost V 1 base and J 3 bases; bases outside gene matches: 12. CDR1 and CDR2 (germline): SGHVS, FQNEAQ. The CDR3 is 18 residues long. The CDR3 reads CASSLVSRTGRITDTQYF. In DNA form, the CDR3 reads TGTGCCAGCAGCTTAGTGTCCCGGACAGGGAGGATAACAGATACGCAGTATTTT.

The gene calls are TRBV25-1 and TRBJ2-5; D is possibly TRBD1 (5 bases). CDR3 length: 16 residues. Germline CDR1 MGHDK, CDR2 SYGVNS. V lost 3 bases to trimming and J lost 2 bases, with 16 bases between them. CDR3 DNA: TGTGCCAGCAGTGACCAAAGCCGGAGACAGCAAGAGACCCAGTACTTC. This sequence encodes CASSDQSRRQQETQYF.

This clone was recorded a few times. V is TRBV7-2 and J is TRBJ1-2; D perhaps matches TRBD1 (6 bases). The CDR3 is 16 residues long. V lost 0 bases and J lost 3, with 14 bases in between. Per the germline V gene, CDR1 is SGHTA and CDR2 is FQGNSA. The CDR3 spells CASSLAPRPGDYGYTF. The CDR3 region has the DNA TGTGCCAGCAGCTTAGCCCCCCGGCCAGGGGACTATGGCTACACCTTC.

The V gene is TRBV21-1, the J gene TRBJ2-5; TRBD1, the table's D call, lacks a check against the DNA. The assigned J gene may be wrong: the sequence end matches TRBJ2-7 better. TRBV21-1 is labeled a pseudogene. The CDR3 covers 13 residues. The CDR3 is CASIRDIVYEQYF. The CDR3 region has the DNA TGTGCCAGCATCCGGGACATAGTCTACGAGCAGTACTTC.

Only a few counts were recorded for this clone. The gene calls are TRBV6-5 and TRBJ1-1, with a tentative D call TRBD1 (5 bases). The CDR3 is 13 amino acids. Trimming removed 6 bases from V and 2 bases from J, with 10 bases in between. The germline gives CDR1 MNHEY, CDR2 SVGAGI. The CDR3 sequence: CASRRDGNTEAFF. The CDR3, as DNA: TGTGCCAGCAGGCGGGACGGCAACACTGAAGCTTTCTTT.

The chain carries TRBV11-2 and TRBJ2-7; 10 bases agree with TRBD2. The length of the CDR3 is 15 residues. Germline trimming cut 1 base from V and 7 bases from J; bases unmatched to any gene: 7. The V gene's germline CDR1 is SGHAT and CDR2 FQNNGV. This chain's CDR3 is CASSLGLAGEKEQYF. The CDR3, as DNA: TGTGCCAGCAGCTTAGGGCTAGCGGGAGAAAAGGAGCAGTACTTC.

V is TRBV11-2 and J is TRBJ2-5; TRBD2 matches 8 bases. Germline assignment: CDR1 SGHAT and CDR2 FQNNGV. This CDR3 comprises 17 residues. Trimming cost V 5 bases and J 5 bases; bases outside gene matches: 16. CDR3 bases: TGTGCCAGCAGCCCTCGAAACGAGCGGGGGCGCGTGGAGACCCAGTACTTC. Translation: CASSPRNERGRVETQYF.

This chain connects TRBV29-1 to TRBJ2-2; 7 positions agree with TRBD1. This CDR3 has 15 amino acids. J lost 5 bases, V lost 0 bases, and 6 bases had no gene match. Germline assignment: CDR1 SQVTM and CDR2 ANQGSEA. CDR3 amino acids: CSVEDRPGGTGELFF. The CDR3 region has the DNA TGCAGCGTTGAAGATCGGCCAGGGGGAACCGGGGAGCTGTTTTTT.

The chain has TRBV10-2 and TRBJ1-2, with D possibly being TRBD1 (6 bases). The ends were cut back, 6 bases at V and 4 bases at J, with 15 bases in the middle. The CDR3 loop spans 14 amino acids. Per the germline V gene, CDR1 is WSHSY and CDR2 is SAAADI. Here the CDR3 reads CASRGQRGTYGYTF. As DNA, the CDR3 is TGCGCCAGCAGAGGACAGCGAGGAACCTATGGCTACACCTTC.

The rearrangement uses TRBV29-1 and TRBJ2-5, with D possibly TRBD1 on 6 matching bases. The CDR3 runs to 12 residues. The V end was cut by 7 bases, the J end by 3 bases, with 12 bases between. Looked up from germline, CDR1 is SQVTM and CDR2 is ANQGSEA. In DNA form, the CDR3 reads TGCAGCGCCGGACAGATTAAAGAGACCCAGTACTTC. Translated: CSAGQIKETQYF.

This rearrangement joins TRBV7-2 to TRBJ1-2, with 7 bases aligning to TRBD1. The junction had 7 bases not matched to a gene; V was cut back by 5 bases and J by 7 bases. This CDR3 is built from 13 residues. CDR1 and CDR2 from the germline V gene are SGHTA and FQGNSA. CDR3 nucleotides: TGTGCCAGCAGCCCAGACAGGGAAATTGGCTACACCTTC. Translation gives CASSPDREIGYTF.

CDR3: CASSIGQGAGETQYF. The CDR3 nucleotides read TGCGCCAGCAGCATTGGACAGGGGGCAGGAGAGACCCAGTACTTC. This rearrangement joins TRBV5-1 to TRBJ2-5, with TRBD1 identical over 11 bases. The junction had 6 bases not matched to a gene; V was cut back by 4 bases and J by 4 bases. Germline-derived CDR1 and CDR2 are SGHRS and YFSETQ. The CDR3 is 15 residues long. The complete variable domain, with remaining parts taken from reference TRBV5-1 and TRBJ2-5, reads KAGVTQTPRYLIKTRGQQVTLSCSPISGHRSVSWYQQTPGQGLQFLFEYFSETQRNKGNFPGRFSGRQFSNSRSEMNVSTLELGDSALYLCASSIGQGAGETQYFGPGTRLLVL.

This clone was seen a handful of times. This rearrangement joins TRBV5-6 to TRBJ2-3; weak D call: TRBD2 (5 bases). The germline V and J ends were trimmed by 0 bases and 4 bases, with 15 bases remaining between them. The CDR3 is 16 amino acids. CDR1 and CDR2 from the germline V gene are SGHDT and YYEEEE. The CDR3 reads CASSLARGTIADTQYF. CDR3 in DNA: TGTGCCAGCAGCTTGGCCCGGGGAACAATCGCAGATACGCAGTATTTT.

The CDR3 here is CASSPLQGNSPLHF. Written as DNA, the CDR3 is TGTGCCAGCAGCCCCCTCCAGGGAAATTCACCCCTCCACTTT. J is TRBJ1-6 and V is TRBV7-2; D is perhaps TRBD1 (5 bases). Between the trimmed V and J ends, which lost 5 bases and 7 bases, there was a span of 12 bases. The germline V gene has CDR1 SGHTA and CDR2 FQGNSA. The CDR3 is 14 residues long.

This clone has a handful of counts. Distinct nucleotide sequences in the sample also encode this CDR3. This chain uses TRBV30 with TRBJ1-4; D unresolved. This CDR3 comprises 15 residues. Trimming took off 0 bases at V and 8 bases at J, with 16 bases between the two ends. The germline gives CDR1 GTSNPN, CDR2 SVGIG (reference sequence). CDR3 in DNA: TGTGCCTGGAGTGTACGGACGGGAGCGGGGGAAAAACTGTTTTTT. Protein sequence: CAWSVRTGAGEKLFF.

The J gene is TRBJ2-5, the V gene TRBV5-4, with D perhaps matching TRBD2 (7 bases). The CDR3 totals 14 residues. The V gene's germline CDR1 is SGHNT and CDR2 YYREEE (reference sequence). V dropped 3 bases and J dropped 5 bases, with 14 bases sitting between them. The CDR3 region is CASSWYGGAETQYF. The CDR3 nucleotides are TGTGCCAGCAGCTGGTATGGGGGGGCGGAGACCCAGTACTTC.

This clone showed up just a few times. The V gene is TRBV11-2, the J gene TRBJ2-5; 7 bases are shared with TRBD2. The CDR3 spans 15 residues. V lost 5 bases to trimming and J lost 5 bases; unmatched junction nucleotides: 11. In germline, CDR1 is SGHAT, CDR2 FQNNGV. The CDR3 protein is CASSPGEGRQETQYF. The CDR3, as DNA: TGTGCCAGCAGCCCCGGGGAGGGCCGGCAGGAGACCCAGTACTTC.